The 2 T cell receptor beta chains listed next were all sequenced from one sample in a study of early T cells in non-severe SARS-CoV-2 infection. TCRdb recomputed calls from the 5' RACE reads with MiXCR, one row per CDR3 protein. The sample consists of more than 80,000 distinct CDR3 sequences, roughly an eighth of them appearing once. The specimen was whole blood. The receptors stem from an adult who was a healthcare worker with PCR-confirmed SARS-CoV-2 infection or an uninfected control (not recorded which).

This clonotype was detected only a few times. V is TRBV7-6 and J is TRBJ1-4, with TRBD1 identical over 10 bases. Trimming removed 4 bases from V and 7 bases from J; junction bases left unmatched: 3. The CDR3 length is 14 residues. Germline V gives CDR1 SGHVS, CDR2 FNYEAQ. CDR3 in amino acids: CASSSGTGAEKLFF. Here the CDR3 DNA reads TGTGCCAGCAGCTCCGGGACAGGGGCTGAAAAACTGTTTTTT.

The chain is built from TRBV18 and TRBJ1-1, with a possible D match to TRBD1 (6 bases). The CDR3 totals 13 residues. CDR1 is KGHSH, CDR2 LQKENI, per germline. Trimming took 6 bases from V and 10 from J, leaving 18 bases between them. The CDR3 here is CASSLPDSGGAFF. DNA of the CDR3: TGTGCCAGCTCTCTCCCGGACAGCGGGGGAGCTTTCTTT.